The 26 T cell receptor beta chains below were found in one sample sequenced in a study of blood T cell repertoires in COVID-19. The protocol was immunoSEQ multiplex PCR, while the TCRdb copy is restricted to in-frame clones and leaves out a portion. The profile shows approximately 120,000 clones, 65% to 90% of them singletons. Sequencing was done on a sample of peripheral blood. The source is a woman older than 75 with acute or convalescent COVID-19.

J is TRBJ1-6 and V is TRBV19, with TRBD1 as a possible D gene (6 bases). V lost 4 bases, J lost 10 bases, and 11 bases lay in between. Looked up from germline, CDR1 is LNHDA and CDR2 is SQIVND (reference sequence). CDR3 length: 13 amino acids. The CDR3 sequence is CASSKGVESPLHF. The CDR3 region has the DNA TGTGCCAGTAGTAAGGGGGTGGAGTCACCCCTCCACTTT.

The chain employs TRBV2 and TRBJ1-1; tentatively, D is TRBD1 (6 bases). The CDR3 has 14 amino acids. V gave up 4 bases and J gave up 0 bases, with 9 bases separating them. Germline loops: CDR1 SNHLY, CDR2 FYNNEI. DNA for the CDR3: TGTGCCAGCAGTGCTCAGGGGCTGAACACTGAAGCTTTCTTT. It specifies CASSAQGLNTEAFF.

The V call is TRBV12-3 or TRBV12-4, the J call TRBJ1-2; D is possibly TRBD1 (5 bases). CDR3 length: 12 residues. Trimming took 7 bases from V and 8 from J, leaving 14 bases between them. The CDR3 region has the DNA TGTGCCAGCAACACCGGGGGTCACGGCTACACCTTC. It is translated as CASNTGGHGYTF.

The chain uses TRBV3-1 (or the pseudogene TRBV3-2) and TRBJ1-2, with 7 bases identical to TRBD1. This CDR3 spans 16 amino acids. Germline V lookup: CDR1 LGHDT, CDR2 YNNKEL (reference sequence). Trimming cost V 4 bases and J 6 bases; bases outside gene matches: 14. Here the CDR3 DNA reads TGTGCCAGCAGCCCCTTACACAGGGGAGTTAGTAATGGCTACACCTTC. This gives the protein CASSPLHRGVSNGYTF.

The V and J genes are TRBV7-9 and TRBJ1-1; TRBD1 aligns across 7 bases. Losses at the gene ends were 5 bases for V and 3 bases for J; bases not matched to a gene: 15. CDR3 length equals 17 residues. Germline assignment: CDR1 SEHNR and CDR2 FQNEAQ (reference sequence). CDR3 coding DNA: TGTGCCAGCAGCCCCACGACAGGGAGCAGGGCCTACACTGAAGCTTTCTTT. This gives the protein CASSPTTGSRAYTEAFF.

The chain recombines TRBV10-1 with TRBJ2-2; 8 positions agree with TRBD2. Germline loops: CDR1 WNHNN, CDR2 SYGVQD (reference sequence). This CDR3 is 14 amino acids long. V was clipped by 5 bases and J by 6 bases; unmatched bases: 5. CDR3 protein: CASSNRGGPGELFF. Here the CDR3 DNA reads TGCGCCAGCAGTAACCGGGGGGGACCCGGGGAGCTGTTTTTT.

The V and J genes are TRBV7-8 and TRBJ2-3; 12 bases are shared with TRBD2. Germline lookup yields CDR1 SGHVS and CDR2 FQNEAQ. The CDR3 length is 16 residues. V dropped 3 bases and J dropped 5; count of bases not matched to a gene: 6. CDR3 DNA sequence: TGTGCCAGCAGCTTTCTAGCGGGGGGGCTTAAAGATACGCAGTATTTT. Its protein product is CASSFLAGGLKDTQYF.

The rearrangement joins TRBV5-8 to TRBJ2-7, with a tentative D call TRBD1 (6 bases). Germline values: CDR1 SGHTS, CDR2 YDEGEE. The CDR3 covers 13 residues. Trimming stripped 3 bases from V and 10 bases from J, with 17 bases between. The CDR3 coding sequence is TGTGCCAGCAGCTCGGACAGCTTGAGTAATCAGTACTTC. The encoded protein is CASSSDSLSNQYF.

The chain recombines TRBV5-1 with TRBJ2-7; a weak D match, TRBD1 (5 bases). The germline V gene has CDR1 SGHRS and CDR2 YFSETQ. The CDR3 is 16 amino acids. V lost 6 bases, J lost 3 bases, and 22 bases lay in between. In DNA, the CDR3 is TGCGCCAGCACCTTAGGGGTTCCGGGCGGCAACTACGAGCAGTACTTC. Translation: CASTLGVPGGNYEQYF.

The chain combines TRBV5-3 with TRBJ1-2; the D is unclear. TRBV5-3 is an ORF, with its function uncertain. Trimming removed 5 bases at V and 4 bases at J, with 24 bases between. This CDR3 spans 17 amino acids. The CDR3 reads CARSSHPPGYRSYGYTF. CDR3 nucleotides: TGTGCCAGAAGTTCCCACCCTCCGGGGTATCGGAGCTATGGCTACACCTTC.

V is TRBV5-1 and J is TRBJ1-4; 7 nucleotides agree with TRBD1. The CDR3 is made up of 15 amino acids. Germline loops: CDR1 SGHRS, CDR2 YFSETQ. The V segment lost 0 bases and the J segment 4 bases; nucleotides outside the gene matches: 3. The CDR3 reads CASSLGGTDNEKLFF. Written as DNA, the CDR3 is TGCGCCAGCAGCTTGGGGGGGACAGATAATGAAAAACTGTTTTTT.

V usage is TRBV27 and J usage is TRBJ2-1; D gene ambiguous. Trimming shortened V by 9 bases and J by 2 bases, and 11 bases separated the two germline ends. Germline CDR1 reads MNHEY; CDR2 reads SMNVEV (reference sequence). This CDR3 contains 13 residues. The CDR3 loop is CASSRFPYNEQFF. The CDR3 DNA reads as TGTGCCAGTTCGAGGTTCCCCTACAATGAGCAGTTCTTC.

The V and J genes are TRBV27 and TRBJ2-7; D might be TRBD1 (5 bases). The CDR3 has 16 residues. V lost 3 bases and J 4 bases, leaving 19 bases between the germline ends. Germline CDR1 and CDR2: MNHEY and SMNVEV (reference sequence). The CDR3 loop reads CASSFEGAEGEYEQYV. The CDR3 coding sequence is TGTGCCAGCAGTTTTGAAGGGGCGGAAGGGGAATACGAGCAGTACGTC.

DNA of the CDR3: TGTGCCAGCAGAAACAGGGGTCGCGGGGATGATCAGCCCCAGCATTTT. Translation: CASRNRGRGDDQPQHF. The genes are TRBV28 and TRBJ1-5, with 7 bases identical to TRBD1. J gave up 5 bases and V 6 bases, and 13 bases lay outside the gene matches. Germline CDR1 is MDHEN and CDR2 is SYDVKM. The CDR3 consists of 16 residues. Full variable domain (missing parts from reference TRBV28 and TRBJ1-5): DVKVTQSSRYLVKRTGEKVFLECVQDMDHENMFWYRQDPGLGLRLIYFSYDVKMKEKGDIPEGYSVSREKKERFSLILESASTNQTSMYLCASRNRGRGDDQPQHFGDGTRLSIL.

The chain recombines TRBV4-2 with TRBJ1-2; 9 bases fit TRBD1. The V and J ends lost 4 bases and 4 bases, in that order; junction bases with no gene match: 13. Germline assignment: CDR1 LGHNA and CDR2 YNFKEQ. The CDR3 loop spans 17 amino acids. CDR3 protein: CASSPTGQGFFPYGYTF. Written as DNA, the CDR3 is TGTGCCAGCAGCCCCACGGGACAGGGCTTCTTTCCCTATGGCTACACCTTC.

This clone occurred a few times. This sequence joins TRBV15 and TRBJ1-1; D ambiguous. Germline V gene lookup returns CDR1 LNHNV and CDR2 YYDKDF (reference sequence). CDR3 size: 15 residues. The V end was cut by 3 bases, the J end by 3 bases, with 14 bases between. In DNA form, the CDR3 reads TGTGCCACCAGCAGCGCCGCTGGCGCGGACACTGAAGCTTTCTTT. This codes for CATSSAAGADTEAFF. The full variable domain, in which reference TRBV15 and TRBJ1-1 provide the parts outside the CDR3, is DAMVIQNPRYQVTQFGKPVTLSCSQTLNHNVMYWYQQKSSQAPKLLFHYYDKDFNNEADTPDNFQSRRPNTSFCFLDIRSPGLGDTAMYLCATSSAAGADTEAFFGQGTRLTVV.

The chain uses TRBV29-1 and TRBJ1-2, with 7 bases lining up with TRBD1. This CDR3 region has 13 residues. CDR1 SQVTM and CDR2 ANQGSEA come from the germline V gene. J was trimmed by 3 bases and V by 6 bases; bases with no gene match: 7. CDR3 DNA sequence: TGCAGCGTCGAGACAGGGACGGACTATGGCTACACCTTC. This gives the protein CSVETGTDYGYTF.

The genes are TRBV5-1 and TRBJ2-5, with unresolved D. With 1 base removed from V and 2 bases from J, the gap between germline ends came to 15 bases. The length of the CDR3 is 16 residues. Germline CDR1 SGHRS, CDR2 YFSETQ. CDR3 protein: CASSLIPSLGQETQYF. CDR3 bases: TGCGCCAGCAGCTTGATCCCTAGTCTTGGGCAAGAGACCCAGTACTTC.

This chain connects TRBV4-1 to TRBJ2-1; D not certain. Looked up from germline, CDR1 is MGHRA and CDR2 is YSYEKL. CDR3 length equals 16 residues. V dropped 0 bases and J dropped 0 bases, with 9 bases sitting between them. Here the CDR3 reads CASSQDSVSSYNEQFF. The CDR3 region has the DNA TGCGCCAGCAGCCAAGATTCGGTGAGCTCCTACAATGAGCAGTTCTTC.

The chain combines TRBV6-2 or TRBV6-3 with TRBJ2-1; tentatively, D is TRBD2 (6 bases). Germline CDR1 is MNHEY and CDR2 is SVGEGT. CDR3 length: 13 residues. Deletions cut 4 bases from V and 5 bases from J, with 9 bases between. Here the CDR3 reads CASSSWTNNEQFF. CDR3 DNA sequence: TGTGCCAGCAGTTCTTGGACTAACAATGAGCAGTTCTTC.

This sequence joins TRBV29-1 and TRBJ1-2, with TRBD1 identical over 9 bases. CDR3 length: 13 residues. Germline assignment: CDR1 SQVTM and CDR2 ANQGSEA. V gave up 5 bases and J gave up 2 bases; unmatched junction bases: 3. CDR3 protein: CSVSGQGNYGYTF. CDR3 nucleotides: TGCAGCGTTTCGGGACAGGGAAACTATGGCTACACCTTC.

The chain links TRBV6-4 to TRBJ1-1; D is uncertain. V gave up 4 bases and J gave up 11 bases, with 11 bases separating them. There are 11 residues in the CDR3. Germline CDR1 and CDR2: MRHNA and SNTAGT. CDR3 sequence reads: CASSGRLEAFF. CDR3 in DNA: TGTGCCAGCAGTGGAAGACTGGAGGCTTTCTTT.

This clone was observed once. The CDR3: CASSLDRRAEQYF. In DNA, the CDR3 is TGTGCCAGCAGCTTAGACCGGAGGGCCGAGCAGTACTTC. The V and J genes are TRBV11-2 and TRBJ2-7; D might be TRBD2 (6 bases). The V gene lost 0 bases and the J gene lost 6 bases, with 9 bases spanning the gap. This CDR3 comprises 13 residues. The germline CDR1 and CDR2 sequences are SGHAT and FQNNGV.

V gene TRBV2 combines with J gene TRBJ2-1; D is possibly TRBD1 (5 bases). Germline lookup yields CDR1 SNHLY and CDR2 FYNNEI. Trimming left V 8 bases short and J 4 bases short, with 15 bases between. The CDR3 is 14 amino acids. CDR3 loop: CASGLDGQYNEQFF. The CDR3 DNA follows: TGTGCCAGCGGTTTGGACGGACAATACAATGAGCAGTTCTTC.

The chain uses TRBV28 and TRBJ1-1, with D possibly being TRBD1 (6 bases). CDR3 length equals 13 residues. V dropped 6 bases and J dropped 7 bases, with 15 bases sitting between them. From germline, CDR1 is MDHEN and CDR2 SYDVKM. CDR3 in DNA: TGTGCCAGCAGCGAAACGACAGGACTTGAAGCTTTCTTT. It specifies CASSETTGLEAFF.

The genes are TRBV28 and TRBJ1-2; D is uncertain. Trimming removed 4 bases at V and 5 bases at J, with 5 bases between. Germline-derived CDR1 and CDR2 are MDHEN and SYDVKM. The CDR3 runs 11 residues. For the CDR3, the DNA is TGTGCCAGCAGTTCCCGGTATGGCTACACCTTC. It codes for CASSSRYGYTF.